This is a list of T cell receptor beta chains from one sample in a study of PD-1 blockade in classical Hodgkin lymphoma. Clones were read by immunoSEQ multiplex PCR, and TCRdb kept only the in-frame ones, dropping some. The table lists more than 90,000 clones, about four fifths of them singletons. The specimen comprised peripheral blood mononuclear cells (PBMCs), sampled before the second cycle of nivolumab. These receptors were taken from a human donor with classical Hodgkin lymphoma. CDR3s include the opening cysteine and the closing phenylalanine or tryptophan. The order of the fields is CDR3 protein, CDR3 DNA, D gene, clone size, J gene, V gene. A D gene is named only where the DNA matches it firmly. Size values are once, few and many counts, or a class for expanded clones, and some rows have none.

CASSLVQNAEAFF | TGCGCCAGCAGCTTGGTCCAGAATGCTGAAGCTTTCTTT | . | . | TRBJ1-1 | TRBV5-1
CASSSPPGHEQYF | TGTGCCAGCAGCTCCCCCCCGGGCCACGAGCAGTACTTC | . | . | TRBJ2-7 | TRBV5-5
CASSRPGSLNTEAFF | TGTGCCAGCAGCCGCCCGGGCAGCTTGAACACTGAAGCTTTCTTT | . | . | TRBJ1-1 | TRBV5-6
CASTPSGTVEKLFF | TGTGCCAGCACCCCATCAGGGACAGTCGAAAAACTGTTTTTT | TRBD1 | . | TRBJ1-4 | TRBV11-2
CASSRPGTSGRGNEQFF | TGTGCCAGTAGTAGGCCCGGGACTAGCGGGAGAGGGAATGAGCAGTTCTTC | TRBD2 | . | TRBJ2-1 | TRBV19
CASSGRDTRNTEAFF | TGTGCCAGCAGCGGGCGGGACACTCGGAACACTGAAGCTTTCTTT | . | few | TRBJ1-1 | TRBV5-4
CAISDSTDTQYF | TGTGCCATCAGTGACAGCACAGATACGCAGTATTTT | . | once | TRBJ2-3 | TRBV10-3
CASSQGLAEYEQYF | TGTGCCAGCTCACAGGGACTAGCGGAATACGAGCAGTACTTC | TRBD2 | . | TRBJ2-7 | TRBV18
CASGVQGNTGELFF | TGTGCCAGCGGGGTACAGGGGAACACCGGGGAGCTGTTTTTT | . | . | TRBJ2-2 | TRBV14
CASSPGAAQPQHF | TGTGCCAGCAGTCCAGGGGCGGCACAGCCCCAGCATTTT | . | . | TRBJ1-5 | TRBV6-6
CASSLAFGRSEAFF | TGCGCCAGCAGCTTGGCCTTTGGTCGCTCTGAAGCTTTCTTT | . | . | TRBJ1-1 | TRBV5-1
CATLRGVADLYEQYF | TGTGCCACCCTCAGGGGGGTAGCGGACCTCTACGAGCAGTACTTC | . | . | TRBJ2-7 | TRBV10-3
CASSFGATGNQPQHF | TGTGCCAGCAGTTTTGGGGCCACGGGCAATCAGCCCCAGCATTTT | . | . | TRBJ1-5 | TRBV28
CASSLVGTTDTQYF | TGTGCCAGCAGCTTAGTGGGGACCACAGATACGCAGTATTTT | . | . | TRBJ2-3 | TRBV7-3
CASSQTGLEAFF | TGCGCCAGCAGCCAAACAGGTCTCGAAGCTTTCTTT | . | . | TRBJ1-1 | TRBV4-3